One sample yielded the 10 T cell receptor beta chains listed below, sequenced in a study of T cell responses to AZD1222 COVID-19 vaccine. Using immunoSEQ multiplex PCR, the repertoire was profiled, and TCRdb retains in-frame clones only, with some absent. The sample shows 100,000 to 110,000 clones, around 90% of them seen only once. The specimen was peripheral blood, collected on day 0 of AZD1222 vaccination. The receptors stem from an adult in good health.

In this sample, this clone turned up once. V and J are TRBV18 and TRBJ1-2, with 7 bases fitting TRBD1. The CDR3 runs to 14 residues. Germline V gene lookup returns CDR1 KGHSH and CDR2 LQKENI. With 5 bases clipped from V and 5 bases from J, the junction kept 8 bases outside the gene matches. CDR3 nucleotides: TGTGCCAGCTCATCGACAGGGACGGAATATGGCTACACCTTC. As protein: CASSSTGTEYGYTF.

The chain joins TRBV28 to TRBJ2-7; 14 bases match TRBD2. The CDR3 totals 18 residues. Trimming at V came to 2 bases and at J to 2 bases, leaving 8 bases not matched to a gene. The germline V gene encodes CDR1 MDHEN and CDR2 SYDVKM. The DNA of the CDR3 is TGTGCCAGCAGTTTAAAGTTAGGACTAGCGGGAGGCGCCTACGAGCAGTACTTC. This encodes CASSLKLGLAGGAYEQYF.

The chain links TRBV18 to TRBJ1-3, with TRBD1 matching over 8 bases. Germline CDR1 is KGHSH and CDR2 is LQKENI. Trimming at V came to 0 bases and at J to 1 base, leaving 2 bases not matched to a gene. CDR3 length equals 16 residues. CDR3 sequence reads: CASSPPGQGSGNTIYF. CDR3 DNA: TGTGCCAGCTCACCACCCGGACAGGGATCTGGAAACACCATATATTTT.

V gene TRBV5-4 combines with J gene TRBJ2-2, with 7 nucleotides matching TRBD1. V was clipped by 3 bases and J by 6 bases; unmatched bases: 11. The CDR3 spans 16 residues. Germline CDR1 and CDR2: SGHNT and YYREEE (reference sequence). The CDR3 is CASSSTKGGPSGELFF. In DNA form, the CDR3 reads TGTGCCAGCAGCTCTACGAAAGGGGGCCCGTCCGGGGAGCTGTTTTTT.

V is TRBV6-5 and J is TRBJ1-1, with a weak D call TRBD1 (6 bases). This CDR3 is built from 14 residues. Trimming removed 6 bases from V and 5 bases from J, with 16 bases in between. Looked up from germline, CDR1 is MNHEY and CDR2 is SVGAGI. The CDR3 here is CASREGGARTEAFF. CDR3 coding DNA: TGTGCCAGCAGAGAGGGGGGGGCGAGAACTGAAGCTTTCTTT.

The genes are TRBV4-3 and TRBJ2-1, with D perhaps TRBD1 (5 bases). Germline V gene lookup returns CDR1 LGHNA and CDR2 YSLEER. V lost 2 bases to trimming and J lost 1 base, with 18 bases between them. There are 18 residues in the CDR3. The CDR3 DNA reads as TGCGCCAGCAGCCAAAGCCCCTTTGGGGCGACTTCCTACAATGAGCAGTTCTTC. Translation: CASSQSPFGATSYNEQFF.

The chain carries TRBV19 and TRBJ1-1; 7 nucleotides agree with TRBD1. With V trimmed by 5 bases and J by 2 bases, 5 bases remained unmatched. This CDR3 has 14 amino acids. Germline assignment: CDR1 LNHDA and CDR2 SQIVND (reference sequence). CDR3 protein: CASSEGAANTEAFF. CDR3 coding DNA: TGTGCCAGTAGTGAGGGGGCGGCCAACACTGAAGCTTTCTTT.

The chain links TRBV5-4 to TRBJ2-7; TRBD2 aligns across 13 bases. This CDR3 region has 15 residues. V lost 4 bases to trimming and J lost 7 bases; unmatched junction nucleotides: 8. Germline V lookup: CDR1 SGHNT, CDR2 YYREEE (reference sequence). Written as DNA, the CDR3 is TGTGCCAGCAGCCCGTGGACTAGCGGGAGTGGGGAGCAGTACTTC. This sequence encodes CASSPWTSGSGEQYF.

The chain has TRBV7-2 and TRBJ2-7, with D unresolved. This CDR3 comprises 17 residues. Trimming removed 5 bases at V and 0 bases at J, with 20 bases between. Germline loops: CDR1 SGHTA, CDR2 FQGNSA. The CDR3 DNA reads TGTGCCAGCAGCCTTCAGGACGCGTTTCTAAGCTCCTACGAGCAGTACTTC. Encoded protein: CASSLQDAFLSSYEQYF.

The chain links TRBV2 to TRBJ1-5; D is unresolved. Germline V gives CDR1 SNHLY, CDR2 FYNNEI. The ends were cut back, 1 base at V and 6 bases at J, with 19 bases in the middle. This CDR3 comprises 17 residues. The CDR3, as DNA: TGTGCCAGCAGTGAAGGTTTTGAGACGTCGACCACTCAGCCCCAGCATTTT. Its protein product is CASSEGFETSTTQPQHF.